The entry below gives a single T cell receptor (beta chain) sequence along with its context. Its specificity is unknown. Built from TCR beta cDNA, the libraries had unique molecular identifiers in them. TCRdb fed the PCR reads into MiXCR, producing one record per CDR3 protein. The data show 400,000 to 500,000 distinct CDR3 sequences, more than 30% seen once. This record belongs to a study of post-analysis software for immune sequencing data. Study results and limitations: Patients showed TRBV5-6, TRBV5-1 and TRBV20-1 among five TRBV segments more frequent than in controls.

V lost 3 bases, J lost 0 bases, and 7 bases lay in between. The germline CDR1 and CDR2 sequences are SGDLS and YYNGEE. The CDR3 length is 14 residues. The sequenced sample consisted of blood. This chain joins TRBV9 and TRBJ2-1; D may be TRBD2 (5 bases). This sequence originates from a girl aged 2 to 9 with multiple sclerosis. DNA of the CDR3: TGTGCCAGCAGCGAGAGGGACTCCTACAATGAGCAGTTCTTC. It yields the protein CASSERDSYNEQFF.